This T cell receptor (beta chain) was captured in a study of T cells in Graves' hyperthyroidism and ophthalmopathy. This clonotype was counted at least ten times. Its antigen is unknown. Study results and limitations: In the blood, most expanded thyroid clonotypes above 0.001 appeared as well.

TCR beta CDR3 sequences were amplified from RNA transcripts. Initially, a first-round RT-PCR of the TCR CDR3 employed the HTBI primer set. TCRdb reprocessed the multiplex PCR reads with MiXCR, giving one entry per CDR3 protein. The sample has about 350,000 distinct CDR3 sequences, approximately 15% seen once. This TCR came from a woman in her 30s with Graves' hyperthyroidism. Sequenced: blood.

The CDR3 region is CASSLLDTQYF. The CDR3 DNA is TGTGCCAGCAGCTTACTAGATACGCAGTATTTT. This sequence joins TRBV7-2 and TRBJ2-3; D unclear. The V end lost 2 bases, the J end lost 5 bases, and 2 bases lay between the germline ends. CDR3 length: 11 amino acids. Looked up from germline, CDR1 is SGHTA and CDR2 is FQGNSA.